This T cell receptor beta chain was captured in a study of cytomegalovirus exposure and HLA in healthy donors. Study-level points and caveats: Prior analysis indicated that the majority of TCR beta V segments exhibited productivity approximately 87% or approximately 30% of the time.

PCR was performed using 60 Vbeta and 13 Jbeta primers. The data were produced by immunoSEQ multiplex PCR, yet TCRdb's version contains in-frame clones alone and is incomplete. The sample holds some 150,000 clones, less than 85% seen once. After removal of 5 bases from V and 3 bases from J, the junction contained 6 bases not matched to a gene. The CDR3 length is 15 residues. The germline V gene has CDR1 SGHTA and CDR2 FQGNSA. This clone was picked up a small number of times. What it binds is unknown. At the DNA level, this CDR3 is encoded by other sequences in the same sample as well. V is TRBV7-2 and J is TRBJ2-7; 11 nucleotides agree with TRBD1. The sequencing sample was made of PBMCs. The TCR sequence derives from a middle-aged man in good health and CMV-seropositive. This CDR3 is CASSPWDRGGYEQYF. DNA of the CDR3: TGTGCCAGCAGCCCTTGGGACAGGGGGGGCTACGAGCAGTACTTC.